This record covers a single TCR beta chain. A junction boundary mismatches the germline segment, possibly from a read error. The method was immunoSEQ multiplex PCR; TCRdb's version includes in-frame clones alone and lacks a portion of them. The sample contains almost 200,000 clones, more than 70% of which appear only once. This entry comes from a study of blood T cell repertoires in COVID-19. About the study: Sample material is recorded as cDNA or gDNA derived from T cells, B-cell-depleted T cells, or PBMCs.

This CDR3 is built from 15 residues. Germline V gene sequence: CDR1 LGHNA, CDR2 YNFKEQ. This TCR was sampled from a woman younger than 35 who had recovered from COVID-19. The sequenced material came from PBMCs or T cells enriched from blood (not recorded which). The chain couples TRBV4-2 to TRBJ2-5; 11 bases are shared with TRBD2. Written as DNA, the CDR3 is TGTGCCAGCAGCCAAGCCACTAGCGGGGGACCTCCGCAGAACTTC. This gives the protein CASSQATSGGPPQNF.